These 29 T cell receptor beta chains were all obtained from the same sample, sequenced in a study of CD8+ T cells in alopecia areata. As to treatment: oral pan-JAK inhibitor, 5-10 mg twice daily. cDNA reverse transcribed from extracted RNA served as the sequencing template. Produced via immunoSEQ multiplex PCR; TCRdb's table is partial and in-frame only. Here the sample spans some 190,000 clones, around 65% being singletons. The sequencing used CD4+ T cells sorted from blood, collected between weeks 44 and 45, from a patient treated with tofacitinib. The receptors stem from a human donor with alopecia areata.

V usage is TRBV14 and J usage is TRBJ1-1, with D maybe TRBD1 (6 bases). Trimming cost V 6 bases and J 1 base, with 15 bases left between them. The germline V gene has CDR1 SGHDN and CDR2 FVKESK. CDR3 length: 15 residues. The CDR3 here is CASSLVPGANTEAFF. The DNA of the CDR3 is TGTGCCAGCAGTTTGGTCCCAGGGGCGAACACTGAAGCTTTCTTT.

This chain links TRBV29-1 with TRBJ2-3, with D perhaps given as TRBD1 or TRBD2 (5 bases each). This CDR3 has 13 amino acids. Germline V gives CDR1 SQVTM, CDR2 ANQGSEA. The ends were cut back, 8 bases at V and 4 bases at J, with 16 bases in the middle. The CDR3 DNA reads as TGCAGCTTGTCAGCGGTGGGGCCAGATACGCAGTATTTT. This sequence encodes CSLSAVGPDTQYF.

This clone was seen more than once but under ten times. The chain is built from TRBV19 and TRBJ1-6; D gene unclear. The CDR3 extends over 12 amino acids. V lost 9 bases and J 9 bases, leaving 12 bases between the germline ends. CDR1 LNHDA and CDR2 SQIVND come from the germline V gene (reference sequence). CDR3 loop: CASAKEPSPLHF. Written as DNA, the CDR3 is TGTGCCAGCGCGAAGGAACCTTCACCCCTCCACTTT.

In its sample, this clone was seen once. This chain uses TRBV9 with TRBJ2-3; D is unclear. The CDR3 is 15 amino acids. V was trimmed by 2 bases and J by 0 bases, leaving 10 bases between them. The germline gives CDR1 SGDLS, CDR2 YYNGEE. CDR3 loop: CASSVGPSSTDTQYF. CDR3 sequence (DNA): TGTGCCAGCAGCGTCGGCCCATCTAGCACAGATACGCAGTATTTT.

The sample holds one count of this clone. This chain uses TRBV11-2 with TRBJ1-1; no clear D gene. The V gene lost 2 bases and the J gene lost 1 base, with 5 bases spanning the gap. CDR3 length: 13 residues. Germline assignment: CDR1 SGHAT and CDR2 FQNNGV. The CDR3 DNA is TGTGCCAGCAGCTTACGTTGGAACACTGAAGCTTTCTTT. Translated: CASSLRWNTEAFF.

The chain has TRBV6-5 and TRBJ1-6; D is ambiguous. The CDR3 spans 12 residues. Trimming cost V 10 bases and J 10 bases, with 14 bases left between them. Germline CDR1 reads MNHEY; CDR2 reads SVGAGI. The CDR3 DNA is TGTGCCACGGGGAGAGGTAGATCACCCCTCCACTTT. It codes for CATGRGRSPLHF.

The chain couples TRBV5-1 to TRBJ2-5, with 12 bases identical to TRBD2. V lost 0 bases and J lost 2; bases outside the gene matches: 8. Germline V gene lookup returns CDR1 SGHRS and CDR2 YFSETQ. The CDR3 covers 18 residues. Here the CDR3 DNA reads TGCGCCAGCAGCTTGGAACTAGCGGGGGGCCCTAATCAAGAGACCCAGTACTTC. The encoded protein is CASSLELAGGPNQETQYF.

This chain links TRBV10-3 with TRBJ1-1, with TRBD1 matching over 8 bases. Germline V gene data show CDR1 as ENHRY and CDR2 as SYGVKD. Trimming cost V 5 bases and J 2 bases; bases outside gene matches: 4. The CDR3 is made up of 14 amino acids. The CDR3 sequence is CAISTRGPNTEAFF. CDR3 DNA sequence: TGTGCCATCAGTACCAGGGGGCCCAACACTGAAGCTTTCTTT.

V usage is TRBV11-3 and J usage is TRBJ1-2; D unclear. V was pared by 3 bases and J by 6 bases, with 14 bases between. The length of the CDR3 is 14 residues. Germline V gene data show CDR1 as SGHNT and CDR2 as YENEEA. CDR3 in amino acids: CASSFVRAPDGYTF. CDR3 nucleotide sequence: TGTGCCAGCAGCTTCGTCCGGGCTCCTGATGGCTACACCTTC.

This clone was seen ten or more times. The J gene is TRBJ2-2, the V gene TRBV25-1; D is possibly TRBD1 or TRBD2 (6 bases each). The CDR3 totals 16 residues. V lost 1 base to trimming and J lost 7 bases, with 16 bases between them. Germline V gives CDR1 MGHDK, CDR2 SYGVNS. The CDR3 coding sequence is TGTGCCAGCAGTGAATCATACCGGGGGCGTGGCGGGGAGCTGTTTTTT. This codes for CASSESYRGRGGELFF.

The gene calls are TRBV29-1 and TRBJ2-5, with a weak D call TRBD1 (5 bases). The germline CDR1 and CDR2 sequences are SQVTM and ANQGSEA. V lost 0 bases and J 7 bases, leaving 9 bases between the germline ends. This CDR3 spans 12 amino acids. In nucleotides, the CDR3 is TGCAGCGTTGAAGAGGGGCGGCTGACCCAGTACTTC. Residues: CSVEEGRLTQYF.

The DNA of the CDR3 is TGCAGCGTTGGTTCAGGGGGCAATCAGCCCCAGCATTTT. Protein product: CSVGSGGNQPQHF. The chain employs TRBV29-1 and TRBJ1-5, with a tentative D call TRBD1 (6 bases). Germline V lookup: CDR1 SQVTM, CDR2 ANQGSEA. The length of the CDR3 is 13 residues. V lost 4 bases and J 2 bases, leaving 9 bases between the germline ends.

For the CDR3, the DNA is TGCGCCAGCAGCTTGGGTGGGACGGATACTTCCTACGAGCAGTACTTC. It encodes CASSLGGTDTSYEQYF. This chain links TRBV5-1 with TRBJ2-7; the D call may be TRBD1 or TRBD2 (5 bases each). The CDR3 is 16 residues long. V was pared by 0 bases and J by 1 base, with 14 bases between. CDR1 is SGHRS, CDR2 YFSETQ, per germline. Full variable domain (rest looked up from reference TRBV5-1 and TRBJ2-7): KAGVTQTPRYLIKTRGQQVTLSCSPISGHRSVSWYQQTPGQGLQFLFEYFSETQRNKGNFPGRFSGRQFSNSRSEMNVSTLELGDSALYLCASSLGGTDTSYEQYFGPGTRLTVT.

The table lists this clone with a few counts. The V gene is TRBV7-2, the J gene TRBJ1-6; 7 nucleotides line up with TRBD1. V trimming: 5 bases; J trimming: 12 bases; junction bases outside the gene matches: 7. The V gene's germline CDR1 is SGHTA and CDR2 FQGNSA. The CDR3 runs to 13 residues. Here the CDR3 DNA reads TGTGCCAGCAGCCAAGGGACAGTACAACCCCTCCACTTT. It yields the protein CASSQGTVQPLHF.

The chain links TRBV6-5 to TRBJ2-5; D may be TRBD2 (5 bases). The CDR3 has 14 amino acids. CDR1 and CDR2 from the germline V gene are MNHEY and SVGAGI. V gave up 0 bases and J gave up 4 bases, with 9 bases separating them. The CDR3 bases are TGTGCCAGCAGTTACTCGAAAGGGAGAGAGACCCAGTACTTC. As protein: CASSYSKGRETQYF.

In its sample, this clone was seen many times. The chain employs TRBV5-6 and TRBJ2-6; possible D gene TRBD2, 5 bases. With 2 bases removed from V and 1 base from J, the gap between germline ends came to 7 bases. The germline gives CDR1 SGHDT, CDR2 YYEEEE. The CDR3 extends over 15 amino acids. The DNA for the CDR3 is TGTGCCAGCAGCTTCGGGGTATCTGGGGCCAACGTCCTGACTTTC. Its protein is CASSFGVSGANVLTF.

V gene TRBV5-1 combines with J gene TRBJ1-1; possibly TRBD1 for D (5 bases). The length of the CDR3 is 14 residues. Germline-derived CDR1 and CDR2 are SGHRS and YFSETQ. V was shortened by 0 bases and J by 8 bases, with 14 bases between the two germline ends. CDR3 bases: TGCGCCAGCAGCTTGGAAGGGGAGTCCGTCGAAGCTTTCTTT. It specifies CASSLEGESVEAFF.

The chain carries TRBV27 and TRBJ2-6; D is unclear. The V end was cut by 6 bases, the J end by 0 bases, with 6 bases between. Germline-derived CDR1 and CDR2 are MNHEY and SMNVEV (reference sequence). CDR3 size: 14 residues. CDR3 sequence reads: CASSHSSGANVLTF. CDR3 bases: TGTGCCAGCAGCCATTCCTCTGGGGCCAACGTCCTGACTTTC.

V gene TRBV7-8 combines with J gene TRBJ1-2; 7 positions match TRBD1. V shed 0 bases, J shed 6 bases, and the junction held 13 bases outside the gene matches. The CDR3 has 17 amino acids. Per the germline V gene, CDR1 is SGHVS and CDR2 is FQNEAQ. CDR3 bases: TGTGCCAGCAGCTTAGCTAGACTAACAGGGGACGAGCATGGCTACACCTTC. Encoded protein: CASSLARLTGDEHGYTF.

The chain has TRBV7-2 and TRBJ2-7, with D uncertain. The CDR3 contains 13 residues. The germline CDR1 and CDR2 sequences are SGHTA and FQGNSA. V lost 1 base and J 3 bases, leaving 7 bases between the germline ends. CDR3 in DNA: TGTGCCAGCAGCTTAGATGGCGGCTACGAGCAGTACTTC. It yields the protein CASSLDGGYEQYF.

V gene TRBV4-3 combines with J gene TRBJ1-1; D not resolved. Germline V gives CDR1 LGHNA, CDR2 YSLEER. The CDR3 runs to 13 residues. The V end lost 1 base, the J end lost 0 bases, and 3 bases lay between the germline ends. CDR3 coding DNA: TGCGCCAGCAGCCAAGTCGTGAACACTGAAGCTTTCTTT. Protein product: CASSQVVNTEAFF.

The V and J genes are TRBV14 and TRBJ2-7; a weak D match, TRBD1 (6 bases). CDR3 length: 12 residues. Germline CDR1 reads SGHDN; CDR2 reads FVKESK. Trimming shortened V by 4 bases and J by 7 bases, and 11 bases separated the two germline ends. CDR3 sequence (DNA): TGTGCCAGCAGCCCACAGGGTGAGGAGCAGTACTTC. It specifies CASSPQGEEQYF.

The chain employs TRBV27 and TRBJ1-1; tentatively, D is TRBD1 (6 bases). The V end lost 6 bases, the J end lost 1 base, and 15 bases lay between the germline ends. The CDR3 sequence is 15 residues long. The germline CDR1 and CDR2 sequences are MNHEY and SMNVEV (reference sequence). The DNA of the CDR3 is TGTGCCAGCAGCCCTCTGACAGGTTCGAACACTGAAGCTTTCTTT. Protein: CASSPLTGSNTEAFF.

This sequence joins TRBV27 and TRBJ1-6, with D unclear. Germline V gene data show CDR1 as MNHEY and CDR2 as SMNVEV (reference sequence). The length of the CDR3 is 12 residues. Trimming shortened V by 6 bases and J by 7 bases, and 7 bases separated the two germline ends. The CDR3 loop reads CASREENSPLHF. For the CDR3, the DNA is TGTGCCAGCAGGGAAGAGAATTCACCCCTCCACTTT.

This clone turned up a few times. This chain joins TRBV7-2 and TRBJ1-5; D ambiguous. This CDR3 region has 15 residues. Germline loops: CDR1 SGHTA, CDR2 FQGNSA. V lost 0 bases, J lost 0 bases, and 6 bases lay in between. CDR3 region: CASSLAANSNQPQHF. The CDR3 bases are TGTGCCAGCAGCTTAGCCGCCAATAGCAATCAGCCCCAGCATTTT. The variable domain in full, completed from reference TRBV7-2 and TRBJ1-5, reads GAGVSQSPSNKVTEKGKDVELRCDPISGHTALYWYRQSLGQGLEFLIYFQGNSAPDKSGLPSDRFSAERTGGSVSTLTIQRTQQEDSAVYLCASSLAANSNQPQHFGDGTRLSIL.

V and J are TRBV12-5 and TRBJ2-7; D gene unclear. With 3 bases removed from V and 0 bases from J, the gap between germline ends came to 3 bases. The germline CDR1 and CDR2 sequences are LGHNT and FRNRAP. The CDR3 is made up of 12 amino acids. CDR3 amino acids: CASGFSSYEQYF. The DNA for the CDR3 is TGTGCTAGTGGTTTTAGCTCCTACGAGCAGTACTTC.

The V call is TRBV29-1, the J call TRBJ2-3; maybe TRBD1 (5 bases). The CDR3 contains 10 residues. CDR1 is SQVTM, CDR2 ANQGSEA, per germline. The V gene lost 6 bases and the J gene lost 11 bases, with 12 bases spanning the gap. The CDR3 sequence is CSVSQGGQYF. CDR3 bases: TGCAGCGTGTCTCAGGGCGGGCAGTATTTT.

CDR3 sequence: CASKIEVAGELFF. CDR3 DNA sequence: TGTGCCAGCAAGATTGAGGTCGCCGGGGAGCTGTTTTTT. The chain recombines TRBV2 with TRBJ2-2, with D unresolved. CDR1 and CDR2 from the germline V gene are SNHLY and FYNNEI. V dropped 7 bases and J dropped 6 bases, with 12 bases sitting between them. This CDR3 contains 13 residues.

The chain uses TRBV30 and TRBJ1-1, with D perhaps matching TRBD1 (6 bases). CDR3 length: 15 residues. V lost 3 bases and J lost 2, with 16 bases in between. Per the germline V gene, CDR1 is GTSNPN and CDR2 is SVGIG (reference sequence). The CDR3 DNA reads TGTGCCTGGAGGGAACCGGGACACCAAAACACTGAAGCTTTCTTT. Its protein is CAWREPGHQNTEAFF.